These 3 T cell receptor beta chains share one sample of origin, sequenced in a study of T cell repertoires in cytomegalovirus infection. For these receptors, no antigen is known. TCRdb called the reads again in MiXCR, with one record for every CDR3 protein. The table has 900,000 to 950,000 distinct CDR3 sequences, less than 40% seen once. Sequences were derived from cultured CD8+ T cells from PBMCs, sampled from culture after CMV antigen stimulation. Receptor source: a human donor in good health (CMV status not recorded). Some clones in this sample may be carry-over from other donors' samples.

The chain has TRBV7-9 and TRBJ2-2; D remains ambiguous. The length of the CDR3 is 15 residues. Germline CDR1 is SEHNR and CDR2 is FQNEAQ (reference sequence). Trimming left V 2 bases short and J 3 bases short, with 10 bases between. The CDR3 loop reads CASSLPRMDTGELFF. DNA of the CDR3: TGTGCCAGCAGCTTACCCCGAATGGACACCGGGGAGCTGTTTTTT.

This chain joins TRBV20-1 and TRBJ2-1; D call uncertain. Trimming removed 3 bases at V and 4 bases at J, with 10 bases between. CDR1 is DFQATT, CDR2 SNEGSKA, per germline (reference sequence). The CDR3 consists of 13 residues. CDR3 in amino acids: CSASGPEYNEQFF. The CDR3 DNA reads TGCAGTGCTAGCGGACCGGAATACAATGAGCAGTTCTTC.

This clonotype was seen more than once but under ten times. The rearrangement links TRBV11-3 to TRBJ2-1; 14 bases are shared with TRBD2. The V gene end was trimmed by 1 base and the J gene end by 8 bases; junction bases not matched to a gene: 1. Germline CDR1 and CDR2: SGHNT and YENEEA. CDR3 length: 15 residues. CDR3 nucleotides: TGTGCCAGCAGCTTAGGGGGACTAGCGGGGGATGAGCAGTTCTTC. Translation gives CASSLGGLAGDEQFF.